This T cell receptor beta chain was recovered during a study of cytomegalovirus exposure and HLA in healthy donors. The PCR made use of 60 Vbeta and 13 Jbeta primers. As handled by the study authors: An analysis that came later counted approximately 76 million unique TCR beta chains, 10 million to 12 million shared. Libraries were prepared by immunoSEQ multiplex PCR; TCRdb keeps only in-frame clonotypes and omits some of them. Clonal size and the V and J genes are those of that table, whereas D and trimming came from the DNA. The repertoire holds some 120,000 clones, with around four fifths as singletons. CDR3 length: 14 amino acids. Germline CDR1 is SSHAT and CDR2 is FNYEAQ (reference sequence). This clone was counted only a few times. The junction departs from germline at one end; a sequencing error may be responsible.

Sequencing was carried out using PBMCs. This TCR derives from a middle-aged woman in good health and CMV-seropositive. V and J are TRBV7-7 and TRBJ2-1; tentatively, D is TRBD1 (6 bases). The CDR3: CASSQGPGNNEQFF. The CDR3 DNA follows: TGTGCTAGCAGCCAGGGGCCGGGGAACAATGAGCAGTTCTTC.